This T cell receptor (beta chain) was found in a study of blood T cell repertoires in COVID-19. Original analysis: Counts of nucleated cells, estimated from reference gene primer amplification, were obtained. This table comes from immunoSEQ multiplex PCR, and its TCRdb copy is limited to in-frame clones, with some not included. V and J calls and clone size follow that table, whereas D and trimming were derived from the DNA. The sample gives about 70,000 clones, about 84% of which show up once; 15% to 18% is in the top ten. V dropped 6 bases and J dropped 7 bases, with 15 bases sitting between them. CDR1 and CDR2 (germline): MNHEY, SMNVEV (reference sequence). There are 14 residues in the CDR3.

Sequencing was performed on peripheral blood. This clonotype was obtained from a human donor in a cohort sampled during active COVID-19. V is TRBV27 and J is TRBJ1-4; the D gene is possibly TRBD1 (6 bases). The CDR3 coding sequence is TGTGCCAGCAGCCTACAGGGAATGGGTGAAAAACTGTTTTTT. Translated, it gives CASSLQGMGEKLFF.